The 23 T cell receptor beta chains presented below share a single source sample, sequenced in a study of cytomegalovirus exposure and HLA in healthy donors. The PCR ran on 60 Vbeta and 13 Jbeta primers. The assay was immunoSEQ multiplex PCR, and TCRdb's table has in-frame clones only and misses some. The table lists about 170,000 clones, around 80% of them singletons. The sequenced sample consisted of PBMCs. Every receptor here comes from a woman aged 50 to 60 in good health and CMV-seropositive.

V and J are TRBV6-5 and TRBJ2-5, with a tentative D call TRBD2 (6 bases). V lost 8 bases to trimming and J lost 3 bases, with 13 bases between them. The CDR3 has 13 residues. Germline-derived CDR1 and CDR2 are MNHEY and SVGAGI. As DNA, the CDR3 is TGTGCCAGCTCAACGGGAGATAAAGAGACCCAGTACTTC. The encoded protein is CASSTGDKETQYF.

The sample holds a few counts of this clone. The CDR3 region is CASSLEPYNSPLHF. The CDR3 DNA is TGCGCCAGCAGCTTGGAGCCCTATAATTCACCCCTCCACTTT. The genes are TRBV5-1 and TRBJ1-6; D call uncertain. Germline values: CDR1 SGHRS, CDR2 YFSETQ. The germline V and J ends were trimmed by 0 bases and 2 bases, with 3 bases remaining between them. The CDR3 is 14 amino acids.

The CDR3 DNA reads TGCGCCAGCAGCCCCGGGATCTTGACCGGGGGCAATCAGCCCCAGCATTTT. It translates to CASSPGILTGGNQPQHF. V is TRBV5-1 and J is TRBJ1-5; D gene uncertain. Germline V gives CDR1 SGHRS, CDR2 YFSETQ. Trimming removed 4 bases at V and 2 bases at J, with 19 bases between. This CDR3 is 17 amino acids long.

A note on this clone: Germline and junction disagree at one end, which may indicate a read error. At the DNA level, this CDR3 is encoded by other sequences in the same sample as well. The chain joins TRBV7-2 to TRBJ1-1, with TRBD1 matching 9 bases. Germline CDR1 reads SGHTA; CDR2 reads FQGNSA. The CDR3 runs 16 residues. DNA for the CDR3: TGCGCCAGCAGCCCGGGGGACAGGGACACGATGACTGAAGCTTTCTTT. This codes for CASSPGDRDTMTEAFF.

This chain links TRBV7-9 with TRBJ1-3, with TRBD1 matching 12 bases. The CDR3 runs to 19 residues. In germline, CDR1 is SEHNR, CDR2 FQNEAQ (reference sequence). The trim removed 1 base at V and 0 bases at J, leaving 7 bases unmatched. CDR3 coding DNA: TGTGCCAGCAGCTTAGGTCCTCGGGACAGGGGGCCCTCTGGAAACACCATATATTTT. Amino acids: CASSLGPRDRGPSGNTIYF. The full variable domain, rest sourced from reference TRBV7-9 and TRBJ1-3, is DTGVSQNPRHKITKRGQNVTFRCDPISEHNRLYWYRQTLGQGPEFLTYFQNEAQLEKSRLLSDRFSAERPKGSFSTLEIQRTEQGDSAMYLCASSLGPRDRGPSGNTIYFGEGSWLTVV.

The chain links TRBV14 to TRBJ2-4; the match to TRBD1 covers 7 bases. This CDR3 has 16 residues. Germline V gene sequence: CDR1 SGHDN, CDR2 FVKESK. V shed 2 bases, J shed 2 bases, and the junction held 6 bases outside the gene matches. The chain's CDR3 is CASSQSTGWPKNIQYF. For the CDR3, the DNA is TGTGCCAGCAGCCAATCGACAGGGTGGCCCAAAAACATTCAGTACTTC.

The CDR3 spells CASSWGGNMNTEAFF. DNA for the CDR3: TGTGCCAGCAGTTGGGGGGGGAACATGAACACTGAAGCTTTCTTT. The chain recombines TRBV9 with TRBJ1-1, with D possibly matching TRBD1 (5 bases). Trimming took 5 bases from V and 0 from J, leaving 14 bases between them. This CDR3 spans 15 amino acids. Germline V gives CDR1 SGDLS, CDR2 YYNGEE.

The chain links TRBV6-1 to TRBJ2-4; the D is unclear. V was pared by 0 bases and J by 7 bases, with 7 bases between. The CDR3 is 13 amino acids. Germline loops: CDR1 MNHNS, CDR2 SASEGT. CDR3 DNA: TGTGCCAGCAGTGAAGCGCTAAACAACATTCAGTACTTC. As protein: CASSEALNNIQYF.

This clone has a single count. The chain couples TRBV10-3 to TRBJ2-3, with TRBD2 as a possible D gene (5 bases). The CDR3 covers 15 residues. Looked up from germline, CDR1 is ENHRY and CDR2 is SYGVKD. Deletions cut 2 bases from V and 2 bases from J, with 11 bases between. Written as DNA, the CDR3 is TGTGCCATCAGTGAGAACGGGGAGAACACAGATACGCAGTATTTT. It translates to CAISENGENTDTQYF.

The rearrangement joins TRBV19 to TRBJ2-2, with 12 bases aligning to TRBD1. The CDR3 is made up of 18 amino acids. CDR1 is LNHDA, CDR2 SQIVND, per germline (reference sequence). The junction had 12 bases not matched to a gene; V was cut back by 4 bases and J by 6 bases. CDR3 nucleotide sequence: TGTGCCAGTAGTAAAACTCCGGGACAGGGGGCAAGGGCCGGGGAGCTGTTTTTT. This sequence encodes CASSKTPGQGARAGELFF.

The chain links TRBV11-2 to TRBJ1-2; unclear D gene. CDR3 length equals 15 residues. Germline CDR1 reads SGHAT; CDR2 reads FQNNGV. The V end lost 4 bases, the J end lost 6 bases, and 18 bases lay between the germline ends. This chain's CDR3 is CASSSKLEHVHGYTF. In DNA, the CDR3 is TGTGCCAGCAGCTCAAAATTGGAGCACGTACATGGCTACACCTTC.

V usage is TRBV5-8 and J usage is TRBJ2-1; weak D call: TRBD1 (6 bases). The germline V gene has CDR1 SGHTS and CDR2 YDEGEE. V lost 1 base to trimming and J lost 4 bases, with 15 bases between them. The CDR3 runs to 16 residues. The CDR3 region has the DNA TGTGCCAGCAGCTTGCTGGTGACAGGAGTTTACAATGAGCAGTTCTTC. Amino acids: CASSLLVTGVYNEQFF. Full variable domain (rest looked up from reference TRBV5-8 and TRBJ2-1): EAGVTQSPTHLIKTRGQQATLRCSPISGHTSVYWYQQALGLGLQFLLWYDEGEERNRGNFPPRFSGRQFPNYSSELNVNALELEDSALYLCASSLLVTGVYNEQFFGPGTRLTVL.

The CDR3 bases are TGTGCCAGCAGCTTTGGGGACAGGGGGAATTATTTGAACACTGAAGCTTTCTTT. Translated: CASSFGDRGNYLNTEAFF. This chain connects TRBV7-8 to TRBJ1-1; 11 nucleotides align to TRBD1. With V trimmed by 3 bases and J by 0 bases, 9 bases remained unmatched. The CDR3 is made up of 18 amino acids. Per germline, CDR1 SGHVS and CDR2 FQNEAQ.

The chain is built from TRBV18 and TRBJ2-3; perhaps TRBD1 as D (6 bases). The CDR3 sequence is 14 residues long. The germline gives CDR1 KGHSH, CDR2 LQKENI. V was pared by 4 bases and J by 3 bases, with 11 bases between. This CDR3 reads CASSRRGLTDTQYF. The CDR3, as DNA: TGTGCCAGCTCACGCAGGGGTCTGACAGATACGCAGTATTTT.

The rearrangement joins TRBV4-2 to TRBJ1-1; D call uncertain. CDR1 and CDR2 (germline): LGHNA, YNFKEQ. CDR3 length: 14 amino acids. The V and J ends lost 3 bases and 1 base respectively, with 9 bases between them. CDR3 loop: CASSHQRRNTEAFF. The CDR3 DNA is TGTGCCAGCAGCCATCAGCGGAGGAACACTGAAGCTTTCTTT.

The V call is TRBV5-1, the J call TRBJ2-1; 14 bases are a match to TRBD2. J gave up 9 bases and V 3 bases, and 11 bases lay outside the gene matches. The CDR3 is 17 amino acids. Germline-derived CDR1 and CDR2 are SGHRS and YFSETQ. The CDR3 is CASSYATSGRGPPEQFF. Here the CDR3 DNA reads TGCGCCAGCAGCTATGCGACTAGCGGGAGGGGTCCCCCTGAGCAGTTCTTC.

The chain couples TRBV7-2 to TRBJ1-1, with 7 bases fitting TRBD1. V dropped 5 bases and J dropped 0; count of bases not matched to a gene: 3. Germline CDR1 and CDR2: SGHTA and FQGNSA. The CDR3 sequence is 14 residues long. The chain's CDR3 is CASSRQGMNTEAFF. In DNA, the CDR3 is TGTGCCAGCAGCCGACAGGGAATGAACACTGAAGCTTTCTTT.

The chain's CDR3 is CASSPSYPGQGAYEQYF. The DNA of the CDR3 is TGTGCCAGCTCACCATCGTATCCGGGACAGGGGGCCTACGAGCAGTACTTC. The chain combines TRBV18 with TRBJ2-7; 11 bases agree with TRBD1. With V trimmed by 2 bases and J by 2 bases, 8 bases remained unmatched. This CDR3 has 17 amino acids. Germline-derived CDR1 and CDR2 are KGHSH and LQKENI. Variable domain in full (rest from reference TRBV18 and TRBJ2-7): NAGVMQNPRHLVRRRGQEARLRCSPMKGHSHVYWYRQLPEEGLKFMVYLQKENIIDESGMPKERFSAEFPKEGPSILRIQQVVRGDSAAYFCASSPSYPGQGAYEQYFGPGTRLTVT.

The chain joins TRBV19 to TRBJ2-3; 9 bases are a match to TRBD1. Germline V gene data show CDR1 as LNHDA and CDR2 as SQIVND (reference sequence). The ends lost 9 bases at V and 0 bases at J; junction bases unmatched: 10. The CDR3 covers 16 residues. In nucleotides, the CDR3 is TGTGCCAGCCAACTCGGGACAGGGTTTAGCACAGATACGCAGTATTTT. Its protein product is CASQLGTGFSTDTQYF. Complete variable domain (other parts from reference TRBV19 and TRBJ2-3): DGGITQSPKYLFRKEGQNVTLSCEQNLNHDAMYWYRQDPGQGLRLIYYSQIVNDFQKGDIAEGYSVSREKKESFPLTVTSAQKNPTAFYLCASQLGTGFSTDTQYFGPGTRLTVL.

V gene TRBV18 combines with J gene TRBJ2-1; 9 nucleotides line up with TRBD2. CDR3 length: 16 residues. The V gene's germline CDR1 is KGHSH and CDR2 LQKENI. The junction had 5 bases not matched to a gene; V was cut back by 2 bases and J by 3 bases. CDR3 in DNA: TGTGCCAGCTCACCATCGAGCGGGGGGATCTACAATGAGCAGTTCTTC. This translates into CASSPSSGGIYNEQFF.

This clone came up a few times. This rearrangement joins TRBV4-3 to TRBJ2-2, with D perhaps matching TRBD1 (6 bases). V lost 1 base to trimming and J lost 4 bases, with 10 bases between them. Germline CDR1 LGHNA, CDR2 YSLEER. CDR3 length: 15 amino acids. The CDR3 spells CASSQAQGGTGELFF. The CDR3 nucleotides are TGCGCCAGCAGCCAAGCACAGGGCGGCACCGGGGAGCTGTTTTTT.

The V and J genes are TRBV4-1 and TRBJ2-2, with TRBD2 matching over 13 bases. Trimming took 1 base from V and 6 from J; bases not matched to a gene: 2. Germline V gives CDR1 MGHRA, CDR2 YSYEKL. The CDR3 runs to 16 residues. CDR3 region: CASSQVLAGGPGELFF. The CDR3 DNA reads as TGCGCCAGCAGCCAAGTACTAGCGGGGGGGCCCGGGGAGCTGTTTTTT.

The table lists this clone with a few counts. The chain carries TRBV7-9 and TRBJ1-1, with D hard to call. From germline, CDR1 is SEHNR and CDR2 FQNEAQ (reference sequence). The V end was cut by 1 base, the J end by 2 bases, with 11 bases between. This CDR3 has 15 residues. CDR3 amino acids: CASSLEGQANTEAFF. The CDR3 coding sequence is TGTGCCAGCAGCTTAGAAGGCCAGGCTAACACTGAAGCTTTCTTT.